This T cell receptor beta chain was sequenced for a study of T cells after posttransplantation cyclophosphamide. The protocol was immunoSEQ multiplex PCR, while the TCRdb copy is restricted to in-frame clones and leaves out a portion. In the table there are 47,000 or so clones, 92% of which are singletons. The ends lost 3 bases at V and 3 bases at J; junction bases unmatched: 10. The CDR3 extends over 17 amino acids. Germline-derived CDR1 and CDR2 are SGHNT and YYREEE (reference sequence). As concerns this clone: Antigen specificity is unknown.

Study-level results: After PTCy, TRB diversity resembled that of CNI/methotrexate controls.

Sequencing input: PBMCs. The rearrangement joins TRBV5-4 to TRBJ1-3, with 9 nucleotides matching TRBD1. This sequence was found in a woman between 45 and 65 years old in good health and a related stem cell transplant donor. The CDR3 sequence is CASSSGPTGGVGNTIYF. The CDR3 DNA reads TGTGCCAGCAGCTCCGGGCCCACAGGGGGCGTTGGAAACACCATATATTTT. Looking up the rest from reference TRBV5-4 and TRBJ1-3 gives the full variable domain: ETGVTQSPTHLIKTRGQQVTLRCSSQSGHNTVSWYQQALGQGPQFIFQYYREEENGRGNFPPRFSGLQFPNYSSELNVNALELDDSALYLCASSSGPTGGVGNTIYFGEGSWLTVV.